This TCR beta chain was sequenced in a study of identical twins. Study-wide findings and caveats: Zero-insertion findings could be partly confounded by invariant cells (MAIT and iNKT cells).

V was clipped by 0 bases and J by 3 bases, with 6 bases between them. Germline CDR1 is MNHNS and CDR2 is SASEGT. CDR3 length: 13 residues. This clonotype appeared many times. Its specificity is unknown. Unique molecular identifiers were present on cDNA, and template switching added a universal primer site. In TCRdb, the 5' RACE reads were re-called with MiXCR into one record per CDR3 protein. The repertoire holds some 710,000 distinct CDR3 sequences, with roughly 6.2% as singletons. Healthy Caucasians, and only they, were the donors. This TCR derives from a man aged 18 to 35 in good health. The chain links TRBV6-1 to TRBJ2-7; D uncertain. The sequenced sample was naive T cells sorted from blood. The chain's CDR3 is CASSEAHSYEQYF. CDR3 DNA: TGTGCCAGCAGTGAAGCACACAGCTACGAGCAGTACTTC.